The 32 T cell receptor beta chains listed next were all sequenced from one sample in a study of T cell changes during pregnancy in multiple sclerosis (dated by TCRdb to the late 2010s). Receptor libraries were prepared by the immunoSEQ multiplex PCR assay. As stored in TCRdb, this immuneACCESS dataset retains in-frame rearrangements with V and J assigned. A fraction of the clones does not appear; measured against another copy, unresolved V genes explain less than half of the discrepancy, and the remainder lacks a known reason. In this sample the table shows roughly 93,000 clones, roughly 92% of which occur a single time. 2% to 2.5% of the sample is in the top ten clones. The material sequenced was peripheral blood, taken after pregnancy. The receptors originated from a female donor with multiple sclerosis, enrolled in a pregnancy study.

The rearrangement joins TRBV11-2 to TRBJ1-5; D is unresolved. The germline V gene encodes CDR1 SGHAT and CDR2 FQNNGV. Trimming removed 0 bases at V and 4 bases at J, with 10 bases between. The CDR3 covers 15 residues. The CDR3 bases are TGTGCCAGCAGCTTAGAAGGCAGGCCTAATCAGCCCCAGCATTTT. Encoded protein: CASSLEGRPNQPQHF.

V is TRBV4-1 and J is TRBJ2-1, with 11 bases that match TRBD2. The CDR3 covers 16 residues. Per germline, CDR1 MGHRA and CDR2 YSYEKL. Trimming removed 0 bases from V and 6 bases from J; junction bases left unmatched: 4. CDR3 amino acids: CASSQEPGLAGNEQFF. The CDR3, as DNA: TGCGCCAGCAGCCAAGAACCCGGACTAGCGGGCAATGAGCAGTTCTTC.

This chain uses TRBV7-9 with TRBJ1-1, with D perhaps matching TRBD1 (6 bases). V was shortened by 5 bases and J by 4 bases, with 23 bases between the two germline ends. This CDR3 is built from 17 residues. Per the germline V gene, CDR1 is SEHNR and CDR2 is FQNEAQ (reference sequence). The CDR3 sequence: CASSPPWQGRVGTEAFF. DNA of the CDR3: TGTGCCAGCAGCCCCCCTTGGCAGGGGAGGGTAGGCACTGAAGCTTTCTTT.

The rearrangement uses TRBV27 and TRBJ1-2; D gene uncertain. V shed 4 bases and J shed 3 bases, with 12 bases lying between them. CDR1 and CDR2 from the germline V gene are MNHEY and SMNVEV (reference sequence). The CDR3 extends over 14 amino acids. CDR3 region: CASSSLDFYYGYTF. CDR3 DNA sequence: TGTGCCAGCAGTTCCCTGGACTTCTACTATGGCTACACCTTC.

The V gene is TRBV19, the J gene TRBJ1-2, with 7 bases aligning to TRBD1. Germline CDR1 LNHDA, CDR2 SQIVND (reference sequence). V shed 3 bases and J 5 bases; nucleotides not matched to a gene: 9. CDR3 length: 15 amino acids. The CDR3 loop reads CASSIGTDLTYGYTF. CDR3 sequence (DNA): TGTGCCAGTAGTATCGGGACAGATCTCACTTATGGCTACACCTTC.

V is TRBV6-5 and J is TRBJ2-5, with TRBD1 identical over 8 bases. Trimming at V came to 2 bases and at J to 4 bases, leaving 6 bases not matched to a gene. Per the germline V gene, CDR1 is MNHEY and CDR2 is SVGAGI. The CDR3 extends over 15 amino acids. CDR3 coding DNA: TGTGCCAGCAGTTACCGGGACAGGCTAGGAGAGACCCAGTACTTC. It is translated as CASSYRDRLGETQYF.

V is TRBV30 and J is TRBJ2-5; 11 bases map to TRBD2. Losses at the gene ends were 2 bases for V and 5 bases for J; bases not matched to a gene: 10. From germline, CDR1 is GTSNPN and CDR2 SVGIG (reference sequence). The CDR3 extends over 16 amino acids. The CDR3 DNA is TGTGCCTGGAGTTGGCCTAGCGGGGGGCTTGGGGAGACCCAGTACTTC. Amino acids: CAWSWPSGGLGETQYF.

The V call is TRBV10-3, the J call TRBJ2-7, with 8 bases identical to TRBD1. The V segment lost 4 bases and the J segment 3 bases; nucleotides outside the gene matches: 2. This CDR3 is 13 amino acids long. The germline V gene encodes CDR1 ENHRY and CDR2 SYGVKD. In DNA form, the CDR3 reads TGTGCCATCAGTGGGGACAGGCGCTACGAGCAGTACTTC. Translating it yields CAISGDRRYEQYF.

The V call is TRBV10-1, the J call TRBJ2-4; TRBD2 might be the D (6 bases). From germline, CDR1 is WNHNN and CDR2 SYGVQD (reference sequence). The germline V and J ends were trimmed by 2 bases and 7 bases, with 18 bases remaining between them. The CDR3 consists of 16 residues. CDR3 residues: CASSEVGDSGRNIQYF. The CDR3 DNA follows: TGCGCCAGCAGTGAGGTAGGTGACAGTGGGAGGAACATTCAGTACTTC.

CDR3 protein: CASSLHPDGYTF. The CDR3 DNA reads as TGTGCCAGCAGCTTGCACCCGGATGGCTACACCTTC. The rearrangement links TRBV7-9 to TRBJ1-2; the D is unclear. The CDR3 length is 12 residues. Germline CDR1 is SEHNR and CDR2 is FQNEAQ (reference sequence). Trimming shortened V by 3 bases and J by 6 bases, and 8 bases separated the two germline ends.

The rearrangement uses TRBV27 and TRBJ2-7, with D possibly being TRBD2 (5 bases). V was cut by 7 bases and J by 4 bases, with 14 bases left in between. Germline CDR1 and CDR2: MNHEY and SMNVEV (reference sequence). The CDR3 contains 13 residues. The CDR3 DNA reads TGTGCCAGCAAACCCAGGTGGGAGTACGAGCAGTACTTC. Translated, it gives CASKPRWEYEQYF.

This clone was recorded once. This chain uses TRBV6-5 with TRBJ2-1; weak D call: TRBD2 (6 bases). Germline CDR1 and CDR2: MNHEY and SVGAGI. With 6 bases removed from V and 5 bases from J, the gap between germline ends came to 14 bases. CDR3 length: 14 amino acids. The CDR3 nucleotides are TGTGCCAGCAGCCTAGGACTAATAAACAATGAGCAGTTCTTC. Encoded protein: CASSLGLINNEQFF.

The chain employs TRBV6-5 and TRBJ2-2; 9 positions agree with TRBD1. With V trimmed by 2 bases and J by 3 bases, 4 bases remained unmatched. The CDR3 consists of 16 residues. Per the germline V gene, CDR1 is MNHEY and CDR2 is SVGAGI. The CDR3 is CASSYAGQGYTGELFF. The CDR3 DNA reads TGTGCCAGCAGTTACGCGGGACAGGGCTACACCGGGGAGCTGTTTTTT.

The chain carries TRBV6-1 and TRBJ2-3; 10 bases match TRBD2. V was pared by 0 bases and J by 1 base, with 10 bases of the junction left unmatched. Germline CDR1 is MNHNS and CDR2 is SASEGT. The CDR3 sequence is 19 residues long. The CDR3 DNA follows: TGTGCCAGCAGTGAAGCGCAGGCCTTTCTAGCGGGAGGCACAGATACGCAGTATTTT. Translated, it gives CASSEAQAFLAGGTDTQYF.

The chain carries TRBV4-3 and TRBJ1-4, with TRBD1 matching over 9 bases. The V and J ends lost 4 bases and 4 bases, in that order; junction bases with no gene match: 10. The CDR3 extends over 17 amino acids. Germline CDR1 and CDR2: LGHNA and YSLEER. CDR3 sequence (DNA): TGCGCCAGCAGCCGGGACAGGGAGAGGCTCGTTAATGAAAAACTGTTTTTT. As protein: CASSRDRERLVNEKLFF.

The J gene is TRBJ2-7, the V gene TRBV28; 12 nucleotides agree with TRBD1. This CDR3 region has 15 residues. Germline V gene sequence: CDR1 MDHEN, CDR2 SYDVKM. V lost 5 bases, J lost 4 bases, and 6 bases stayed unmatched. CDR3 in amino acids: CASSPGTGGDYEQYF. The DNA for the CDR3 is TGTGCCAGCAGTCCAGGGACAGGGGGCGATTACGAGCAGTACTTC.

This clone was counted once. This sequence joins TRBV19 and TRBJ2-4; D is perhaps TRBD2 (5 bases). V was shortened by 7 bases and J by 6 bases, with 16 bases between the two germline ends. Germline values: CDR1 LNHDA, CDR2 SQIVND (reference sequence). The CDR3 totals 14 residues. CDR3 bases: TGTGCCAGTACCTCCGGGGTCGGGGTAAACATTCAGTACTTC. Protein sequence: CASTSGVGVNIQYF.

This CDR3 reads CANPDGTGNKRAAGYTF. The DNA of the CDR3 is TGTGCCAATCCGGACGGGACAGGGAACAAGAGGGCCGCTGGCTACACCTTC. The chain links TRBV18 to TRBJ1-2, with 9 nucleotides matching TRBD1. V lost 10 bases and J lost 7; bases outside the gene matches: 22. CDR3 length equals 17 residues. Germline lookup yields CDR1 KGHSH and CDR2 LQKENI. Complete variable domain (other parts from reference TRBV18 and TRBJ1-2): NAGVMQNPRHLVRRRGQEARLRCSPMKGHSHVYWYRQLPEEGLKFMVYLQKENIIDESGMPKERFSAEFPKEGPSILRIQQVVRGDSAAYFCANPDGTGNKRAAGYTFGSGTRLTVV.

The chain uses TRBV25-1 and TRBJ1-5, with 7 bases aligning to TRBD1. V lost 3 bases to trimming and J lost 9 bases; unmatched junction nucleotides: 20. The CDR3 totals 18 residues. Germline loops: CDR1 MGHDK, CDR2 SYGVNS. The CDR3 loop is CASSDQQKWTGKWRPQHF. CDR3 DNA sequence: TGTGCCAGCAGTGACCAACAGAAATGGACAGGTAAGTGGAGGCCCCAGCATTTT.

The V call is TRBV2, the J call TRBJ2-4; maybe TRBD1 (7 bases). V was clipped by 9 bases and J by 9 bases, with 9 bases between them. Per germline, CDR1 SNHLY and CDR2 FYNNEI. CDR3 length: 10 residues. The CDR3 sequence is CASQGGIQYF. CDR3 nucleotide sequence: TGTGCCAGTCAGGGGGGCATTCAGTACTTC.

This clone was found once. The chain joins TRBV7-6 to TRBJ2-7; 13 bases are shared with TRBD2. Germline lookup yields CDR1 SGHVS and CDR2 FNYEAQ. The CDR3 extends over 16 amino acids. With V trimmed by 5 bases and J by 4 bases, 8 bases remained unmatched. CDR3 residues: CASSHALAGGSYEQYF. CDR3 nucleotides: TGTGCCAGCAGCCACGCACTAGCGGGGGGGTCGTACGAGCAGTACTTC.

V is TRBV2 and J is TRBJ2-2, with D perhaps matching TRBD2 (5 bases). V shed 7 bases and J shed 4 bases, with 10 bases lying between them. The germline CDR1 and CDR2 sequences are SNHLY and FYNNEI. The CDR3 spans 13 residues. The CDR3 here is CASKLVSTGELFF. CDR3 nucleotides: TGTGCCAGCAAACTAGTGAGCACCGGGGAGCTGTTTTTT.

This clone has just one count. The CDR3 bases are TGTGCCAGCAGCTTAGACGGGTCTGGGAACACTGAAGCTTTCTTT. Its protein is CASSLDGSGNTEAFF. V is TRBV7-6 and J is TRBJ1-1; D unresolved. V lost 1 base to trimming and J lost 1 base, with 10 bases between them. The germline V gene has CDR1 SGHVS and CDR2 FNYEAQ. The CDR3 runs 15 residues.

The chain uses TRBV4-1 and TRBJ2-5, with 16 bases fitting TRBD2. V gave up 4 bases and J gave up 5 bases; unmatched junction bases: 13. Germline values: CDR1 MGHRA, CDR2 YSYEKL. CDR3 size: 19 residues. The CDR3 DNA reads TGCGCCAGCAGCCCGCACGGGACTAGCGGGAGGGCTTCAAGGGAGACCCAGTACTTC. Translated: CASSPHGTSGRASRETQYF.

The gene calls are TRBV6-6 and TRBJ2-7; 7 bases line up with TRBD1. This CDR3 is 13 amino acids long. Looked up from germline, CDR1 is MNHNY and CDR2 is SVGAGI (reference sequence). J was trimmed by 5 bases and V by 7 bases; bases with no gene match: 8. CDR3 in amino acids: CASTQGGSDEQYF. CDR3 bases: TGTGCCAGCACCCAAGGGGGCAGCGACGAGCAGTACTTC.

The sample holds one count of this clone. The chain has TRBV9 and TRBJ2-7; weak D call: TRBD1 (6 bases). The germline V and J ends were trimmed by 3 bases and 0 bases, with 16 bases remaining between them. CDR1 is SGDLS, CDR2 YYNGEE, per germline. CDR3 length: 16 amino acids. The DNA for the CDR3 is TGTGCCAGCAGCGGAACGACAGGCCCAACCTCCTACGAGCAGTACTTC. Protein sequence: CASSGTTGPTSYEQYF.

This sequence joins TRBV7-9 and TRBJ1-5; 8 bases line up with TRBD1. Trimming took 3 bases from V and 2 from J; bases not matched to a gene: 3. CDR1 SEHNR and CDR2 FQNEAQ come from the germline V gene (reference sequence). This CDR3 region has 15 residues. The CDR3 DNA follows: TGTGCCAGCAGCTTCGGACAGGGACGCAATCAGCCCCAGCATTTT. This codes for CASSFGQGRNQPQHF.

The V call is TRBV19, the J call TRBJ2-6, with D maybe TRBD1 (6 bases). Trimming took 6 bases from V and 0 from J, leaving 12 bases between them. In germline, CDR1 is LNHDA, CDR2 SQIVND (reference sequence). The CDR3 runs 16 residues. CDR3 nucleotides: TGTGCCAGTAGCCTGACAGGTAGCTCTGGGGCCAACGTCCTGACTTTC. Amino acids: CASSLTGSSGANVLTF.

The chain couples TRBV6-5 to TRBJ1-1, with 9 bases identical to TRBD1. Germline V gives CDR1 MNHEY, CDR2 SVGAGI. There are 13 residues in the CDR3. The J segment lost 12 bases and the V segment lost 0 bases, leaving 5 bases of the junction unmatched. CDR3 sequence (DNA): TGTGCCAGCAGTTACTCCGGGACAGGGACGTCTTTCTTT. Its translation is CASSYSGTGTSFF.

This clone was observed once. The rearrangement uses TRBV30 and TRBJ1-2, with TRBD1 matching over 7 bases. V shed 2 bases and J 7 bases; nucleotides not matched to a gene: 4. CDR1 and CDR2 from the germline V gene are GTSNPN and SVGIG (reference sequence). The CDR3 spans 12 residues. CDR3 sequence: CAWSRQGSGYTF. In DNA, the CDR3 is TGTGCCTGGAGTCGACAGGGTAGTGGCTACACCTTC.

V and J are TRBV11-1 and TRBJ1-2; 9 nucleotides agree with TRBD1. V was clipped by 6 bases and J by 8 bases; unmatched bases: 7. CDR1 is SGHAT, CDR2 FQDESV, per germline (reference sequence). The CDR3 is 13 amino acids. The CDR3 loop reads CASRTRTGDGYTF. CDR3 coding DNA: TGTGCCAGCAGGACTAGGACAGGGGACGGCTACACCTTC.

The chain uses TRBV5-1 and TRBJ2-1, with TRBD2 as a possible D gene (5 bases). The germline CDR1 and CDR2 sequences are SGHRS and YFSETQ. Trimming removed 9 bases at V and 0 bases at J, with 19 bases between. This CDR3 spans 16 amino acids. The CDR3, as DNA: TGCGCCACCCAGAGCAATAGTGGGAGCTCCTACAATGAGCAGTTCTTC. This codes for CATQSNSGSSYNEQFF.